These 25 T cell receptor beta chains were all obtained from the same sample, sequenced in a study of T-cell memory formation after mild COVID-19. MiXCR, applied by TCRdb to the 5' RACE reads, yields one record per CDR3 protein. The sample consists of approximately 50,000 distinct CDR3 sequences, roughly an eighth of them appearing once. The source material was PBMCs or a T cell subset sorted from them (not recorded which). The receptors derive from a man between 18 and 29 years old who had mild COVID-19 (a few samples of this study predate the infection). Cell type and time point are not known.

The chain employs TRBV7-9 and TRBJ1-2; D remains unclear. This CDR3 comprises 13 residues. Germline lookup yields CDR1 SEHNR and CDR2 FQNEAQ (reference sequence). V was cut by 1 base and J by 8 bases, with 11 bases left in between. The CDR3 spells CASSLDGFRGYTF. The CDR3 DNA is TGTGCCAGCAGCTTAGATGGGTTTCGCGGCTACACCTTC.

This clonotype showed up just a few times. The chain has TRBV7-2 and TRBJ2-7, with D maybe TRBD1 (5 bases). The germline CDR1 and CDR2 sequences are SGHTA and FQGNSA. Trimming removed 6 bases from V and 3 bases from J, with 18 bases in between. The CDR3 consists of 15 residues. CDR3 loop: CASRTRASPFYEQYV. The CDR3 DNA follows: TGTGCCAGCAGAACCAGGGCCAGTCCCTTCTACGAGCAGTACGTC.

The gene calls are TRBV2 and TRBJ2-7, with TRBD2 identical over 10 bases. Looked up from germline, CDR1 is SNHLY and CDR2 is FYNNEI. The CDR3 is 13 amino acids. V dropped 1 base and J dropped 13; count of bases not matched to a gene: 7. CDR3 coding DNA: TGTGCCAGCAGTGAAGGGCGGCTAGCGGGGGCTTACGTC. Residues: CASSEGRLAGAYV.

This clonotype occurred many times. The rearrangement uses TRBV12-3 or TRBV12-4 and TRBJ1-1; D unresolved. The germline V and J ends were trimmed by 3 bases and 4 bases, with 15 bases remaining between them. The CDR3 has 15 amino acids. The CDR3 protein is CASSFLPGTGTEAFF. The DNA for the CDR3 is TGTGCCAGCAGTTTTCTACCGGGCACGGGCACTGAAGCTTTCTTT.

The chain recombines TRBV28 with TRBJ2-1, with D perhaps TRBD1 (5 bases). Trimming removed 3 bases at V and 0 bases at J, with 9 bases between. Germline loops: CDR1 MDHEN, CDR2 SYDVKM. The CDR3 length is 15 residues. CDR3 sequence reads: CASSFLTDSYNEQFF. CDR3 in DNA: TGTGCCAGCAGTTTTTTGACAGACTCCTACAATGAGCAGTTCTTC. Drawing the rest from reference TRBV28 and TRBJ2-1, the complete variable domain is DVKVTQSSRYLVKRTGEKVFLECVQDMDHENMFWYRQDPGLGLRLIYFSYDVKMKEKGDIPEGYSVSREKKERFSLILESASTNQTSMYLCASSFLTDSYNEQFFGPGTRLTVL.

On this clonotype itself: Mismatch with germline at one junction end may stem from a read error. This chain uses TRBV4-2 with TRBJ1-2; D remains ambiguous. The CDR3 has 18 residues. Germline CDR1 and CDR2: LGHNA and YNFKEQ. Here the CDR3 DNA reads TGTGCCAGCAGCCAAGTACCTCCGGGCAGCAGCTTCCCCTATGTCTACACCTTC. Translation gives CASSQVPPGSSFPYVYTF.

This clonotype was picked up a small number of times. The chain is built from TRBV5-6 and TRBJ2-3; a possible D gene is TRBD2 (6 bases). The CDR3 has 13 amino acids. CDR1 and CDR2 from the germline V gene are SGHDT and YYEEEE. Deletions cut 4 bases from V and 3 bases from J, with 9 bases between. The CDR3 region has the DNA TGTGCCAGCAGCGTCGCGGGAACAGATACGCAGTATTTT. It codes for CASSVAGTDTQYF.

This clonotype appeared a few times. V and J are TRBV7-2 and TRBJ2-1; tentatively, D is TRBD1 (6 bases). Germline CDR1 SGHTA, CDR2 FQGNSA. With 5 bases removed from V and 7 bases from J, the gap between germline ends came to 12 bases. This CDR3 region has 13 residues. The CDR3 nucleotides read TGTGCCAGCAGCCTAACAGGGTTAAATGAGCAGTTCTTC. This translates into CASSLTGLNEQFF.

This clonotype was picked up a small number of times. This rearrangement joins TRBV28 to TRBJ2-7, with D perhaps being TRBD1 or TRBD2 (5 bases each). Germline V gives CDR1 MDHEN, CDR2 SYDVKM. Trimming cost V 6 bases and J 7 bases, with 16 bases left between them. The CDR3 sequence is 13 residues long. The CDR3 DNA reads TGTGCCAGCAGCACTGGGGGACGCCGGGAGCAGTACGTC. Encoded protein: CASSTGGRREQYV.

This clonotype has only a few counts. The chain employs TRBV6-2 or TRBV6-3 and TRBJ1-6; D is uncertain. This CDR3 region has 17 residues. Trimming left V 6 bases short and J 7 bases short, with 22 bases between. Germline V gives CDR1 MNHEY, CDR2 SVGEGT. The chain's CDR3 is CASRPSGGAGINSPLHF. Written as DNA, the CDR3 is TGTGCCAGCAGACCGTCCGGAGGTGCCGGAATAAATTCACCCCTCCACTTT.

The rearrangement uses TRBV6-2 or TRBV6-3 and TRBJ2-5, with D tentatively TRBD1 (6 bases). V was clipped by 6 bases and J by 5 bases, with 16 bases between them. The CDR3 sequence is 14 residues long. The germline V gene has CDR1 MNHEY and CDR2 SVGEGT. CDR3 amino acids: CASSLGPRGETQYF. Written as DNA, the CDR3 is TGTGCCAGCAGCCTCGGCCCGAGGGGGGAGACCCAGTACTTC.

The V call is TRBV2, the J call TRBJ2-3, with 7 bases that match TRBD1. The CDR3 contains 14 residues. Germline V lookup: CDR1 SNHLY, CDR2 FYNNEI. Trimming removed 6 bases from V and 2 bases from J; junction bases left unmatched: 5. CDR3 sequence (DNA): TGTGCCAGCAGGGCACAGGGGCTCACAGATACGCAGTATTTT. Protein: CASRAQGLTDTQYF.

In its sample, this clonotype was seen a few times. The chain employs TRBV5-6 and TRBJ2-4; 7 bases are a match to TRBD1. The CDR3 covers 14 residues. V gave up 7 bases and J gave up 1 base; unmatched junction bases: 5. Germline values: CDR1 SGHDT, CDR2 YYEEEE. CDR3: CASGTESAKNIQYF. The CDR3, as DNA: TGTGCCAGCGGGACAGAATCGGCCAAAAACATTCAGTACTTC.

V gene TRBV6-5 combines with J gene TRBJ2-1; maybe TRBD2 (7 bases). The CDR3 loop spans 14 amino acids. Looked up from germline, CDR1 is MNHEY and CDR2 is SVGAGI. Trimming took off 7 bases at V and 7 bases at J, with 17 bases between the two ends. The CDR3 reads CASTEGGGLNEQFF. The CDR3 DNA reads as TGTGCCAGCACCGAGGGGGGGGGATTGAATGAGCAGTTCTTC.

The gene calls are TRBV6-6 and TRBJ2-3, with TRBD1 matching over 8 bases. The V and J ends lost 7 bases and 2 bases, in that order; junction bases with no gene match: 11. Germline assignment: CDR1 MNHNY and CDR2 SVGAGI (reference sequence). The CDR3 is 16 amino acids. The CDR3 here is CASTPDRALHTDTQYF. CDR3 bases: TGTGCCAGCACTCCGGACAGGGCGCTCCACACAGATACGCAGTATTTT.

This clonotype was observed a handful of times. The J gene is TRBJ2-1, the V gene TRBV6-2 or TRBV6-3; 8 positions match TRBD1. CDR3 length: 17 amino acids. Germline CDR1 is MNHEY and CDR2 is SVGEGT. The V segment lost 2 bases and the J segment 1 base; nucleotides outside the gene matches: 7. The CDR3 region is CASSYDTGTGSYNEQFF. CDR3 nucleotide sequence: TGTGCCAGCAGTTACGATACCGGGACAGGATCCTACAATGAGCAGTTCTTC.

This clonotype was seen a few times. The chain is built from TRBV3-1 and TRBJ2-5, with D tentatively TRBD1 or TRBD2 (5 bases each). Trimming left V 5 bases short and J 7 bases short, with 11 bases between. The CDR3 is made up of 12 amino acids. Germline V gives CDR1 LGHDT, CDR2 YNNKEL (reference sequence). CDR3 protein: CASSYGGGTQYF. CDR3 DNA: TGTGCCAGCAGCTACGGTGGGGGGACCCAGTACTTC.

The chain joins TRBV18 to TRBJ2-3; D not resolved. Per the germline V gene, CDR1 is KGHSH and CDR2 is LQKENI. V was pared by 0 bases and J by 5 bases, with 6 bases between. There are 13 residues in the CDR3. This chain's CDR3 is CASSPPYGDTQYF. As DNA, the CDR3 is TGTGCCAGCTCACCACCCTACGGAGATACGCAGTATTTT.

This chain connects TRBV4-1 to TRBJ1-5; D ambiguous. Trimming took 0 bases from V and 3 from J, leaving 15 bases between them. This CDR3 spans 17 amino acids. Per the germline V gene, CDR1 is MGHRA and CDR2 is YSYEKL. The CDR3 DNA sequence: TGCGCCAGCAGCCAAGATTATGGAAGGGTCCCCAATCAGCCCCAGCATTTT. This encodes CASSQDYGRVPNQPQHF.

CDR3 nucleotide sequence: TGCAGTGCTCTTCCAGGGGGAACCCTCTACAATGAGCAGTTCTTC. Encoded protein: CSALPGGTLYNEQFF. The V call is TRBV20-1, the J call TRBJ2-1; 7 positions match TRBD1. The CDR3 sequence is 15 residues long. V dropped 5 bases and J dropped 3; count of bases not matched to a gene: 10. Germline V gene data show CDR1 as DFQATT and CDR2 as SNEGSKA (reference sequence).

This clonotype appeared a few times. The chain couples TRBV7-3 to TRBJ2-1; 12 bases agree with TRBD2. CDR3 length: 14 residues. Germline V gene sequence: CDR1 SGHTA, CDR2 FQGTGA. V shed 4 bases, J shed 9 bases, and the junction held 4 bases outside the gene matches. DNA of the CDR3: TGTGCCAGCAGCTCTAGCGGGGGGGCGAGTGAGCAGTTCTTC. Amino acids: CASSSSGGASEQFF.

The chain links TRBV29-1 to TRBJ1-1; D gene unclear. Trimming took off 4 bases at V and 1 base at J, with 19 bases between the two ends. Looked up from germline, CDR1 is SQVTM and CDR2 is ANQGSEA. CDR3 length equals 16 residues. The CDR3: CSVAPGWGMQNTEAFF. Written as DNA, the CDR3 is TGCAGCGTTGCGCCGGGTTGGGGTATGCAGAACACTGAAGCTTTCTTT.

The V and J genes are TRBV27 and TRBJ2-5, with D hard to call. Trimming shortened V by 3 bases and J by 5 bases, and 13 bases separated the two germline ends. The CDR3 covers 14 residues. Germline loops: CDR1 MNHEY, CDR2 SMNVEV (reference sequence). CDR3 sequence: CASSLSPTRETQYF. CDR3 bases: TGTGCCAGCAGTTTGTCGCCGACGCGGGAGACCCAGTACTTC.

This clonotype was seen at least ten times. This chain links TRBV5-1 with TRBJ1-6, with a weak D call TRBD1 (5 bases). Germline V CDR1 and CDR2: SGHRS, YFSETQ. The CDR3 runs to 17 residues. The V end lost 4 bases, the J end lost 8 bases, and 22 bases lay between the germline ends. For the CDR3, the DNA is TGCGCCAGCAGCCTCAAGGGGACTCCCACGCGAGATTCACCCCTCCACTTT. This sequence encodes CASSLKGTPTRDSPLHF. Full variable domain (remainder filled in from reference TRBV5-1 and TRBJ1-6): KAGVTQTPRYLIKTRGQQVTLSCSPISGHRSVSWYQQTPGQGLQFLFEYFSETQRNKGNFPGRFSGRQFSNSRSEMNVSTLELGDSALYLCASSLKGTPTRDSPLHFGNGTRLTVT.

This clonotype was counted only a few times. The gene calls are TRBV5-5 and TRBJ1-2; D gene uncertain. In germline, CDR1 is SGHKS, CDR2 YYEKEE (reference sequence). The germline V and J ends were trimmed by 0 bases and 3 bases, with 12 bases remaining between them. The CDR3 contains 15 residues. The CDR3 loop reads CASSLEVTYYYGYTF. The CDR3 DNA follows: TGTGCCAGCAGCTTGGAGGTGACTTACTACTATGGCTACACCTTC.